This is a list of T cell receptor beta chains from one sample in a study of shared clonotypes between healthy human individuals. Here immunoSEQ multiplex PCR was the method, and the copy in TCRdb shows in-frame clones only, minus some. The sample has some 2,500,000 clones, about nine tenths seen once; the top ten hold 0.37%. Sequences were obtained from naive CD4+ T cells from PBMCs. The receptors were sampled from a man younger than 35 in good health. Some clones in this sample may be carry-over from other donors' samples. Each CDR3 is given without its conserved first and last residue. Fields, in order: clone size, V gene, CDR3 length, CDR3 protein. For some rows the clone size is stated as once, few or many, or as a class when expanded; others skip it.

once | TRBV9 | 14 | ASSVGGRSARTEAF
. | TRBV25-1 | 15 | ASSETEGSASTDTQY
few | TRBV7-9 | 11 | ASSLVADSEAF
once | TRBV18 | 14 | ASSPQQGANTGELF
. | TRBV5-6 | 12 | ASSLATDSYGYT
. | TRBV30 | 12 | AWSEMGPLETQY
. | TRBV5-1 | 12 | ASSRDGLNEKLF
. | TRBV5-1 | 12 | ASSLGVVKETQY
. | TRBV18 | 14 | ASSPSGTGGMDGYT
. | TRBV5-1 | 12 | ASSPRQGAAEQF
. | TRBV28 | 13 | ASSLGQGGNYGYT
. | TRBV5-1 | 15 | ASSFMSPGDSGNTIY
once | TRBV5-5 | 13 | ASSLGTGVTYEQY
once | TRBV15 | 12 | ATRASWENTEAF
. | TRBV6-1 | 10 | ASSERRAEAF
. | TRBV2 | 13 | ASTIGQGAFYGYT
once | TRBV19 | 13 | ASSTLGRNYNEQF
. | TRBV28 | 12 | ASSFGGAQVGYT
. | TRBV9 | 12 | ASSVVQNTGELF
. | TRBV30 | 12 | AWSVRSGGGEQY
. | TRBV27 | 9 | ASRQGYGYT
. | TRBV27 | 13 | AIPPRGSSGNTIY
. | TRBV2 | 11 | ASSERREDTQY
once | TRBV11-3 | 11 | ASSHARGAEQF
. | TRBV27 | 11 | ASRPTSGGKQF
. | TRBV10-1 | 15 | ASSGPLGQGAPGELF
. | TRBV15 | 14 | ATSRGDARSTDTQY
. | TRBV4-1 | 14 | ASSYQQGLSGNTIY
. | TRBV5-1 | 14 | ASVGLAGDPTGELF
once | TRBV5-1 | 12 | ASSLIRGDTEAF
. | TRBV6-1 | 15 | ASREGQGGVMVYGYT
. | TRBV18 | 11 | ASSPKGLSEQY
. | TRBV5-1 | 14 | ASSFQGARSTGELF
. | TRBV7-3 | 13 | ASSFMLLATNEQF
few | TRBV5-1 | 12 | ASSSDRPNTEAF
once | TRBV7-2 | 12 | ASSPDSQYQPQH
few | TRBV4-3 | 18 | ASSQDPPTRQGRMDTEAF
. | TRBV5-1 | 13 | ASSLVAGGPNEQF
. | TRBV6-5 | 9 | ASSLADTQY
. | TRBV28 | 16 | ASSLTGLAGGPSYEQY
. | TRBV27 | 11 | ASWGLVPTEAF
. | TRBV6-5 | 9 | ASSGLGIQY
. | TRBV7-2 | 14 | ASSPLRGTPVYEQF
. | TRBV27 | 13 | ASSPLQAGNYGYT
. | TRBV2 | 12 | ASSTQGLFHDPF
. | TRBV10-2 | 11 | ASRDRVLKGYT
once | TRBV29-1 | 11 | SGGGTGLGEQY
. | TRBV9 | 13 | ASSVGTSGPYEQY
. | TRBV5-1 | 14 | ASRTGGSSETYEQY
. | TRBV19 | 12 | ASSKGGQTQVQY
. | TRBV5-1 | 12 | ASSFSSDTNEQY
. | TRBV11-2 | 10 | ASSFRATEQY
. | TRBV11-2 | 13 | ASSSFGAGANVLT